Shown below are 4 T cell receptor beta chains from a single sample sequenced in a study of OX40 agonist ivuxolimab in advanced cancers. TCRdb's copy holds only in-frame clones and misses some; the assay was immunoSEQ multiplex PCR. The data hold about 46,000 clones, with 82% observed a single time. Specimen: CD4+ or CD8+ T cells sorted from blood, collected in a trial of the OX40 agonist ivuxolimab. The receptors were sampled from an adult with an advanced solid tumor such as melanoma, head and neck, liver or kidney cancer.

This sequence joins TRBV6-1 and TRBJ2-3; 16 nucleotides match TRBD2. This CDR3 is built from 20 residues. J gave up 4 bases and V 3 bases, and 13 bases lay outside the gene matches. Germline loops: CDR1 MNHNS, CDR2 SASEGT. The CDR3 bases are TGTGCCAGCAGTGAGGTACCTTCGGGACTAGCGGGGGGGCTGTCAGATACGCAGTATTTT. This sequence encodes CASSEVPSGLAGGLSDTQYF.

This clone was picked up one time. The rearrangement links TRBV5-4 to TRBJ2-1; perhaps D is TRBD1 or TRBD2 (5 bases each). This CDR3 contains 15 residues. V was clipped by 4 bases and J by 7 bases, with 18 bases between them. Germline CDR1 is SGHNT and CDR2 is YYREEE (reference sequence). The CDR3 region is CASSPSEGLRNEQFF. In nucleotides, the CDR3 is TGTGCCAGCAGCCCCTCTGAGGGGCTGCGGAATGAGCAGTTCTTC.

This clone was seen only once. CDR3 amino acids: CASSFLTGQETQYF. The CDR3 DNA reads TGCGCCAGCAGCTTCCTGACAGGTCAAGAGACCCAGTACTTC. V and J are TRBV5-1 and TRBJ2-5; D possibly corresponds to TRBD1 (6 bases). CDR1 and CDR2 from the germline V gene are SGHRS and YFSETQ. The V and J ends lost 2 bases and 2 bases respectively, with 10 bases between them. The CDR3 contains 14 residues.

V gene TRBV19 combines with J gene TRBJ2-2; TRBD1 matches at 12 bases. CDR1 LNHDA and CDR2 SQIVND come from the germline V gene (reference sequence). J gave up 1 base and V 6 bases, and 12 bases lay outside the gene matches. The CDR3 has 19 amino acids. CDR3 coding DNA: TGTGCCAGTAGCCCGGGACAGGGGGCGATTTTGTTGAACACCGGGGAGCTGTTTTTT. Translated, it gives CASSPGQGAILLNTGELFF.